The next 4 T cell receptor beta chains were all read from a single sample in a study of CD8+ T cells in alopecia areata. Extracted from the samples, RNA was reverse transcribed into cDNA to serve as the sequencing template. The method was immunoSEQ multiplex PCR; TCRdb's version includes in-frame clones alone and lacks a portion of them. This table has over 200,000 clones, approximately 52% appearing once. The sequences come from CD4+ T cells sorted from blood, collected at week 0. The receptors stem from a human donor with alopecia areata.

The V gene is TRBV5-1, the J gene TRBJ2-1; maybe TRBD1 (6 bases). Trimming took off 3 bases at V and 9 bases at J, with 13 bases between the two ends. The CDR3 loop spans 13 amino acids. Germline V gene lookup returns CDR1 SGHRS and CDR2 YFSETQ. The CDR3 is CASSSTGLSEQFF. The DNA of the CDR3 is TGCGCCAGCAGCTCGACAGGACTCAGTGAGCAGTTCTTC.

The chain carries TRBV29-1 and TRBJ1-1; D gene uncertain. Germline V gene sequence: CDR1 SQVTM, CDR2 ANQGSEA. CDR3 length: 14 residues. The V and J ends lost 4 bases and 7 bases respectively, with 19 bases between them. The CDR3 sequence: CSVGLMKGNHEAFF. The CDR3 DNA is TGCAGCGTTGGACTCATGAAAGGCAACCATGAAGCTTTCTTT.

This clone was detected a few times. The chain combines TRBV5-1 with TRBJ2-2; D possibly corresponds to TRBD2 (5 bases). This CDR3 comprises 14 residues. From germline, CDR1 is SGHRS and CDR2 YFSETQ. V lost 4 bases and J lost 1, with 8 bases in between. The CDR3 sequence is CASSPAGNTGELFF. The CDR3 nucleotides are TGCGCCAGCAGCCCGGCGGGGAACACCGGGGAGCTGTTTTTT.

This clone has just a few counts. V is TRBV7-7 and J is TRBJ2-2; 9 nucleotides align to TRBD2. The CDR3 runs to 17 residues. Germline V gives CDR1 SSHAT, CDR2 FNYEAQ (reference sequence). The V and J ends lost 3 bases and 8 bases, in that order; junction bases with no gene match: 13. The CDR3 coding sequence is TGTGCCAGCAGCTTCAACTTTCTAGCGGGGAAAGGAGGGGAGCTGTTTTTT. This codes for CASSFNFLAGKGGELFF.